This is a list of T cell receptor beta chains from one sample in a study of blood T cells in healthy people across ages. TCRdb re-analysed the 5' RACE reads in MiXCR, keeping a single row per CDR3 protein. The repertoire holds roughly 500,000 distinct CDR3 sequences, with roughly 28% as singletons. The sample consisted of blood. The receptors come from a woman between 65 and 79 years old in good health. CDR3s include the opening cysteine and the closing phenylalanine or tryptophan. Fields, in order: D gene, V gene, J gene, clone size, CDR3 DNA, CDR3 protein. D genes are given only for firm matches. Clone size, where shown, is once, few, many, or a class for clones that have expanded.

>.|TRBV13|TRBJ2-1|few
TGTGCCAGCAGCCCACCCTACAATGAGCTGTTCTTC
CASSPPYNELFF
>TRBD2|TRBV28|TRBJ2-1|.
TGTGCCAGCAGTTTAACAGCTAGCGGGGGCTACAATGAGCAGTTCTTC
CASSLTASGGYNEQFF
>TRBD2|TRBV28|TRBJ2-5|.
TGTGCCAGCAGCACTATACGGGGGGGCCAAGAGACCCAGTACTTC
CASSTIRGGQETQYF
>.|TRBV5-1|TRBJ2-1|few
TGCGCCAGCAGCTTAGGGGCTCAATACAATGAGCAGTTCTTC
CASSLGAQYNEQFF
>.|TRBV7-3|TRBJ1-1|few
TGTGCCAGCAGCTTAAATGGGGGGGGGAGCACTGAAGCTTTCTTT
CASSLNGGGSTEAFF
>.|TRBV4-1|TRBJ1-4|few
TGCGCCAGCAGCCAAGACTATTGGGGGACTAATGAAAGACTGTTTTTT
CASSQDYWGTNERLFF
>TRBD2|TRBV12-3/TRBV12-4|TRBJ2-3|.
TGTGCCAGCAGTTTAGCGGGGGAGCGGGGAGTAGGCACAGATGCGCAGTATTTT
CASSLAGERGVGTDAQYF
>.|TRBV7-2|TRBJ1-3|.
TGTGCCAGCAGCCCGAAGGGTGTCTCTGGAAACACCGTATATTTT
CASSPKGVSGNTVYF
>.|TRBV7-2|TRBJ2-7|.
TGTGCCAGCAGCTTCGGCGGCCCGAGCTCCTACGAGCAGTACTTC
CASSFGGPSSYEQYF
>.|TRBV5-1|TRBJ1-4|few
TGCGCCAGCAGCTTGGAGGATGAAAAACTGTTTTTT
CASSLEDEKLFF
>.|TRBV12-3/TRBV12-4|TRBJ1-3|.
TGTGCCAGCAGTCTCAGGGTTACGGACACCATATATTTT
CASSLRVTDTIYF
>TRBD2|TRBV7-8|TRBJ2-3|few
TGTGCCAGCAGCTTAGTAAGCGTGGCTAGCGGGGGGGCCCCGCAGTATTTT
CASSLVSVASGGAPQYF
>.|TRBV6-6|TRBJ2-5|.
TGTGCCAGCAGTTACTCCTCTAGCTTACAAGAGACCCAGTACTTC
CASSYSSSLQETQYF
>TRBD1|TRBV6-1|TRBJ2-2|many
TGTGCCAGCAGAAGACAGGGGGGCACCGGGGAGCTGTTTTTT
CASRRQGGTGELFF
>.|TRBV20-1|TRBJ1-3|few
TGCAGTGCTAGTTTTGGGACCGCAGGAAACACCATATATTTT
CSASFGTAGNTIYF
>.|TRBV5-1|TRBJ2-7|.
TGCGCCAGCAGCCTAAGTGATGGCTACGAGCAGTACTTC
CASSLSDGYEQYF
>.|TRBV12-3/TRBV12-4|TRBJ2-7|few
TGTGCCAGCAGTTTTCGGGGCCCGGGATCCTACGAGCAGTACTTC
CASSFRGPGSYEQYF
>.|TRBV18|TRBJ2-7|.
TGTGCCAGCTCGCCAGAATCTTACGAGCAGTACTTC
CASSPESYEQYF
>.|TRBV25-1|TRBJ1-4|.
TGTGCCAGCAGTGACCGGGTCGGAACTAATGAAAAACTGTTTTTT
CASSDRVGTNEKLFF
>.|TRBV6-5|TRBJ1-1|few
TGTGCCAGCAGCCGGACAGACACTGAAGCTTTCTTT
CASSRTDTEAFF
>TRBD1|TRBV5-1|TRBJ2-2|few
TGCGCCAGCAGTCGACGCAGGGGGACAGGGGATACCGGGGAGCTGTTTTTT
CASSRRRGTGDTGELFF
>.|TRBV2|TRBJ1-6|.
TGTGCCAGCAGGACTAAGGGTTCACCCCTCCACTTT
CASRTKGSPLHF
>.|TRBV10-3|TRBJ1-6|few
TGTGCCATCAGTGAGTCGAATTCACCCCTCCACTTT
CAISESNSPLHF